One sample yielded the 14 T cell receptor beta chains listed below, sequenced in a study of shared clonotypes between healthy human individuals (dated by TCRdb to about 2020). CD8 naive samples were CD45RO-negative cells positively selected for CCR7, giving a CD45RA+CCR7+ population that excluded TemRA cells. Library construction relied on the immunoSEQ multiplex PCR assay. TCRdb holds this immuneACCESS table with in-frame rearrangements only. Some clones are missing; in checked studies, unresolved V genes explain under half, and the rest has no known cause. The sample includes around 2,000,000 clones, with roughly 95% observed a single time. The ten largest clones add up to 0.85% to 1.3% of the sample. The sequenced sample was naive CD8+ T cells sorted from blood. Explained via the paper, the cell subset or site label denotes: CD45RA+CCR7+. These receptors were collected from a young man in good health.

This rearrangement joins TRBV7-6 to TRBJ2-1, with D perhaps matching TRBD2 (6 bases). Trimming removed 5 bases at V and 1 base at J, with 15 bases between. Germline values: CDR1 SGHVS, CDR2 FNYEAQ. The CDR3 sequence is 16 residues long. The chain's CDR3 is CASSLPSGWSYNEQFF. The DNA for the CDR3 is TGTGCCAGCAGCCTCCCCAGCGGGTGGTCCTACAATGAGCAGTTCTTC.

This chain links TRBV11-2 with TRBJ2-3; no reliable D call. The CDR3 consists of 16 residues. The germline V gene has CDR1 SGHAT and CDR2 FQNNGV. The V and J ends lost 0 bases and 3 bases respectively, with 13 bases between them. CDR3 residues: CASSLDHGPITDTQYF. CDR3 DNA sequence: TGTGCCAGCAGCTTAGATCACGGGCCTATAACAGATACGCAGTATTTT. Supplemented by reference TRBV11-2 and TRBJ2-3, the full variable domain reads EAGVAQSPRYKIIEKRQSVAFWCNPISGHATLYWYQQILGQGPKLLIQFQNNGVVDDSQLPKDRFSAERLKGVDSTLKIQPAKLEDSAVYLCASSLDHGPITDTQYFGPGTRLTVL.

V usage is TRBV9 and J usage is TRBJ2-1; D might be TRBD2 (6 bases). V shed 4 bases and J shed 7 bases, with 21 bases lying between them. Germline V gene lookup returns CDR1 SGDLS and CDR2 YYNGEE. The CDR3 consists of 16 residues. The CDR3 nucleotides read TGTGCCAGCAGCCCGCAGATCAGCGGGCGGCTAAATGAGCAGTTCTTC. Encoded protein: CASSPQISGRLNEQFF.

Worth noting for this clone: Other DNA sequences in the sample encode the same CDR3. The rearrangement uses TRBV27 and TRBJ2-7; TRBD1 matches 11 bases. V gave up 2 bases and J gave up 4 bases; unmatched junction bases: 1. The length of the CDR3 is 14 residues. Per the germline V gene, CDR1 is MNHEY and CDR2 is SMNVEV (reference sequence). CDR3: CASSLGQGAYEQYF. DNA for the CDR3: TGTGCCAGCAGTTTAGGACAGGGGGCTTACGAGCAGTACTTC.

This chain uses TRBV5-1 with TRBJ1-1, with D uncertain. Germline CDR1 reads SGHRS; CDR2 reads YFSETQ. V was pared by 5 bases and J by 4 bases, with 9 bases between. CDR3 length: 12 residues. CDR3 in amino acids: CASRWEGTEAFF. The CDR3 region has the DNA TGCGCCAGCAGATGGGAGGGCACTGAAGCTTTCTTT. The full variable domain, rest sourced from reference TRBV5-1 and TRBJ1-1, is KAGVTQTPRYLIKTRGQQVTLSCSPISGHRSVSWYQQTPGQGLQFLFEYFSETQRNKGNFPGRFSGRQFSNSRSEMNVSTLELGDSALYLCASRWEGTEAFFGQGTRLTVV.

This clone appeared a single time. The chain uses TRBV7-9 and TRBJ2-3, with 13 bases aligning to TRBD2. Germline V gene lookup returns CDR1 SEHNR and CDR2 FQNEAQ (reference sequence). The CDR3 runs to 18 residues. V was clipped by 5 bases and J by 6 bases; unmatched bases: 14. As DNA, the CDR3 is TGTGCCAGCAGCACTACTTTGACTAGCGGGAGGCTGCTGGATACGCAGTATTTT. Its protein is CASSTTLTSGRLLDTQYF. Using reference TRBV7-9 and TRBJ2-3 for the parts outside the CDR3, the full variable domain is DTGVSQNPRHKITKRGQNVTFRCDPISEHNRLYWYRQTLGQGPEFLTYFQNEAQLEKSRLLSDRFSAERPKGSFSTLEIQRTEQGDSAMYLCASSTTLTSGRLLDTQYFGPGTRLTVL.

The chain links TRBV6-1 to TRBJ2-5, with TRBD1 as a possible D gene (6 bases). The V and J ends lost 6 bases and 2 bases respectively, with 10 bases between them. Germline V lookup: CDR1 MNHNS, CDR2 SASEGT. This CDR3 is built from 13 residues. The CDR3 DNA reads TGTGCCAGCAGGCTACAGGGTCAAGAGACCCAGTACTTC. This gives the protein CASRLQGQETQYF.

CDR3 coding DNA: TGCGCCAGCAGCCCTACAGGACTCTACGAGCAGTACTTC. Its protein is CASSPTGLYEQYF. This chain uses TRBV4-1 with TRBJ2-7; either TRBD1 or TRBD2 may fit D (5 bases each). CDR1 and CDR2 from the germline V gene are MGHRA and YSYEKL. The CDR3 length is 13 residues. With 4 bases removed from V and 3 bases from J, the gap between germline ends came to 10 bases.

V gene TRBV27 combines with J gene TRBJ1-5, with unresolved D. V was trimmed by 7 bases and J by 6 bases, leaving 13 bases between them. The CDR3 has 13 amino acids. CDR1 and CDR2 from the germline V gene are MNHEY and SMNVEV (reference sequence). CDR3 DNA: TGTGCCAGCACTCCACACCTCAGTCAGCCCCAGCATTTT. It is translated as CASTPHLSQPQHF.

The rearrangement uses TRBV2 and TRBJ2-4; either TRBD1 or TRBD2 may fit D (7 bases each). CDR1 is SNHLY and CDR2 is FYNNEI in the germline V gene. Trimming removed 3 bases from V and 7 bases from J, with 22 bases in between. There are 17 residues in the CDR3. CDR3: CASSEGSASQGGNIQYF. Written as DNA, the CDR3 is TGTGCCAGCAGTGAGGGAAGTGCGTCCCAGGGGGGGAACATTCAGTACTTC.

The CDR3 region is CASSPRDRGRNSPLHF. The CDR3 coding sequence is TGTGCCAGCAGCCCCCGGGACAGGGGCCGTAATTCACCCCTCCACTTT. This sequence joins TRBV7-2 and TRBJ1-6; 10 nucleotides align to TRBD1. Germline CDR1 and CDR2: SGHTA and FQGNSA. V lost 5 bases to trimming and J lost 6 bases; unmatched junction nucleotides: 7. This CDR3 has 16 amino acids.

The CDR3 loop is CASQEASGGWDNEQFF. CDR3 nucleotide sequence: TGTGCCAGCCAGGAGGCTAGCGGGGGGTGGGACAATGAGCAGTTCTTC. The chain joins TRBV13 to TRBJ2-1, with 11 bases that match TRBD2. Germline V CDR1 and CDR2: PRHDT, FYEKMQ (reference sequence). Trimming removed 8 bases from V and 5 bases from J; junction bases left unmatched: 11. The CDR3 is 16 amino acids.

The CDR3: CASKEFEAELEKLFF. In nucleotides, the CDR3 is TGCGCCAGCAAGGAATTTGAGGCCGAACTTGAAAAACTGTTTTTT. The chain carries TRBV5-1 and TRBJ1-4; no reliable D call. The CDR3 loop spans 15 amino acids. The germline CDR1 and CDR2 sequences are SGHRS and YFSETQ. Trimming pared 6 bases from V and 7 bases from J, leaving 19 bases between.

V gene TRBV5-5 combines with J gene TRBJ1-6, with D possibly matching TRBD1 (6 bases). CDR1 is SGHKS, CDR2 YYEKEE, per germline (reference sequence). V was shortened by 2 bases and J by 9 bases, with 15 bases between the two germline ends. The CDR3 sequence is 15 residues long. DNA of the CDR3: TGTGCCAGCAGCTTACCTACAGGGATGGTTTCACCCCTCCACTTT. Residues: CASSLPTGMVSPLHF.